This T cell receptor beta chain came from a study of regulatory T cells in long-lasting Graves disease. Time point defined: persistent/refractory GD, antithyroid drugs over 5 years with positive TRAb. PBMCs provided the RNA from which the TCR library was made. This CDR3 is built from 15 residues. Between the trimmed V and J ends, which lost 2 bases and 10 bases, there was a span of 20 bases. Germline V gene sequence: CDR1 MNHEY, CDR2 SVGAGI. Researchers made TCR beta libraries by using iRepertoire HTBI primers and running Arm-PCR on CDR3 regions. TCRdb analysed the multiplex PCR reads with MiXCR anew, one entry per CDR3 protein. The table lists 350,000 to 500,000 distinct CDR3 sequences, 21% of them singletons.

The chain recombines TRBV6-5 with TRBJ1-1, with a weak D call TRBD1 (6 bases). The source was peripheral blood mononuclear cells (PBMCs), collected when the disease was refractory, from a patient treated with antithyroid drugs. The TCR comes from a female donor with Graves disease. CDR3 bases: TGTGCCAGCAGTTACGCGGGAGGGGGGTCCGGGAGAGCTTTCTTT. Translation gives CASSYAGGGSGRAFF.